The entry below describes one T cell receptor (beta chain). Its target is unknown. With 1 base clipped from V and 6 bases from J, the junction kept 7 bases outside the gene matches. This CDR3 is built from 15 residues. Per germline, CDR1 SGHRS and CDR2 YFSETQ. The sample belongs to a study of cytomegalovirus exposure and HLA in healthy donors. Whole-study results and caveats: Earlier analysis yielded a pattern in which most TCR beta V segments were productive about 87% or about 30% of the time. One cluster of highly shared sequence variants probably arose as a sequencing artifact. Cytomegalovirus-associated TCR beta chains were listed, numbering over 150. Immune exposure information available was restricted to CMV serostatus.

The PCR used 60 Vbeta and 13 Jbeta primers. Profiling relied on immunoSEQ multiplex PCR, and the TCRdb table lists in-frame clones only, not all of them. This table holds some 160,000 clones, approximately 80% found once. This chain uses TRBV5-1 with TRBJ1-2; 9 nucleotides align to TRBD1. The receptor was isolated from a woman aged 18 to 35 in good health and CMV-seronegative. Material for sequencing was PBMCs. Written as DNA, the CDR3 is TGCGCCAGCAGCTTGAACATGGGACAGGGAGATGGCTACACCTTC. Translating it yields CASSLNMGQGDGYTF. Full variable domain (missing parts from reference TRBV5-1 and TRBJ1-2): KAGVTQTPRYLIKTRGQQVTLSCSPISGHRSVSWYQQTPGQGLQFLFEYFSETQRNKGNFPGRFSGRQFSNSRSEMNVSTLELGDSALYLCASSLNMGQGDGYTFGSGTRLTVV.